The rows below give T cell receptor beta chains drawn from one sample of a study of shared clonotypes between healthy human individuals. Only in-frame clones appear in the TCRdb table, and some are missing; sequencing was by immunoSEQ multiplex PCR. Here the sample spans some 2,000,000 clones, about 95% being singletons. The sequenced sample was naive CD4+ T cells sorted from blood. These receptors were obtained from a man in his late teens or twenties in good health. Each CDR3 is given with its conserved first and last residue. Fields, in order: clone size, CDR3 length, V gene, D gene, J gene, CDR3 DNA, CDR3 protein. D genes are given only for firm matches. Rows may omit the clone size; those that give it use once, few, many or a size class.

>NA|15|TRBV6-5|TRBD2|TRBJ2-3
TGTGCCAGCAGTTCCCCGGGACTAGGGCTAAATACGCAGTATTTT
CASSSPGLGLNTQYF
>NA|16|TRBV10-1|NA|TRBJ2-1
TGCGCCAGCAGTGAGTCGAGGACGCCCCGGGGAAATGAGCAGTTCTTC
CASSESRTPRGNEQFF
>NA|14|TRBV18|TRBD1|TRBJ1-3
TGTGCCAGCTCCCCTACAGGGGATGGAAACACCATATATTTT
CASSPTGDGNTIYF
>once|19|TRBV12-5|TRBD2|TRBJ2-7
TGTGCTAGTGGTTTGGCCACAAAACTAGCGGATCCGATTTCCTACGAGCAGTACTTC
CASGLATKLADPISYEQYF
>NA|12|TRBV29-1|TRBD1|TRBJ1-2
TGCAGCGTATCTACAGGGGACATCGGCTACACCTTC
CSVSTGDIGYTF
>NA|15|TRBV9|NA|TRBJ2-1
TGTGCCAGCAGCGCCTCAGGGGGGACCTACAATGAGCAGTTCTTC
CASSASGGTYNEQFF
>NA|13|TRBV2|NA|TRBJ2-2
TGTGCCAGCAGTGTGTTAAGGGTCGGGGAGCTGTTTTTT
CASSVLRVGELFF
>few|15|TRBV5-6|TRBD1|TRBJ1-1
TGTGCCAGCAGCCTGCTCAGGGGGCGAGGCACTGAAGCTTTCTTT
CASSLLRGRGTEAFF
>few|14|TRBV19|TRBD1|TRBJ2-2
TGTGCCAGTAGTTCAGGGGGGAACACCGGGGAGCTGTTTTTT
CASSSGGNTGELFF
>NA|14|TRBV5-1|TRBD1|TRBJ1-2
TGCGCCAGCAGCTCATCAGGGGGCGGATATGGCTACACCTTC
CASSSSGGGYGYTF
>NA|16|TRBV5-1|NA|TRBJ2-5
TGCGCCAGCAGCTTGCAAGGGGCCGACCTCCAAGAGACCCAGTACTTC
CASSLQGADLQETQYF
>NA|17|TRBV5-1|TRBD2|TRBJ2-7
TGCGCCAGCAGCCCCCCCGGACTAGCGGGAGGGCTCTACGAGCAGTACTTC
CASSPPGLAGGLYEQYF
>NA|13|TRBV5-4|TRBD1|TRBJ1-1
TGTGCCAGCAGCCACGACAGGGGCACTGAAGCTTTCTTT
CASSHDRGTEAFF
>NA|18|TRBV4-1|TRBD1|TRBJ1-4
TGCGCCAGCAGCCGCACTTCGGGACAGGGACTAACTAATGAAAAACTGTTTTTT
CASSRTSGQGLTNEKLFF
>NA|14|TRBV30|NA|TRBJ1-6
TGTGCCTGGACGGCCATAGGGTCGCGAGTCCCCCTCCACTTT
CAWTAIGSRVPLHF
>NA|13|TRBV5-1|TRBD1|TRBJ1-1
TGCGCCAGCAGCTTAGGACAGGCGGATGAAGCTTTCTTT
CASSLGQADEAFF
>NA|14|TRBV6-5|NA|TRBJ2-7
TGTGCCAGCAGTCGGGCTCCGGGGGATTACGAGCAGTACTTC
CASSRAPGDYEQYF
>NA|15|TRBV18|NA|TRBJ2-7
TGTGCCAGCTCACCAGGCTCCGGGGGCCGGTACGAGCAGTACTTC
CASSPGSGGRYEQYF
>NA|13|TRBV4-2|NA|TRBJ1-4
TGTGCCAGCAGCCAGGATCACGAACAGCAACTGTTTTTT
CASSQDHEQQLFF
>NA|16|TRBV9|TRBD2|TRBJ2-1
TGTGCCAGCAGCGTCACTAGCGGGAGCTCCTACAATGAGCAGTTCTTC
CASSVTSGSSYNEQFF
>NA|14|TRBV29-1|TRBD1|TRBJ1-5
TGCAGCGTTGAAGAAAAATTAGGACAGGGGCCCCAGCATTTT
CSVEEKLGQGPQHF
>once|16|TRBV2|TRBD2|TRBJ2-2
TGTGCCAGCAGTGCGGCTAGCGGGGGGGCCAACGGGGAGCTGTTTTTT
CASSAASGGANGELFF
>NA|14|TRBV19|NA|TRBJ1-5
TGTGCCTCCCAATACACTGATAGCAATCAGCCCCAGCATTTT
CASQYTDSNQPQHF
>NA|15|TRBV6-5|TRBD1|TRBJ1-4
TGTGCCAGCAGTACCGGGACAGGGGGCGGAGAAAAACTGTTTTTT
CASSTGTGGGEKLFF
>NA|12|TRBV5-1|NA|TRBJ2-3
TGCGCCAGCAGCTCACAAGGAGATACGCAGTATTTT
CASSSQGDTQYF
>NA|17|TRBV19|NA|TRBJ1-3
TGTGCCAGTAGTCCTAATGGACTTTTACCTTCTGGAAACACCATATATTTT
CASSPNGLLPSGNTIYF
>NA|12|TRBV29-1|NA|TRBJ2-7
TGCAGCGTCGAGGGGGGCCGGGACGAGCAGTACTTC
CSVEGGRDEQYF
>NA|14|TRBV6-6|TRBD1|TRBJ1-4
TGTGCCAGCAGCTGGGGACAGGTTAATGAAAAACTGTTTTTT
CASSWGQVNEKLFF
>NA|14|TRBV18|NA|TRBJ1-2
TGTGCCAGCTCCCTGATGGAACAGAACTATGGCTACACCTTC
CASSLMEQNYGYTF
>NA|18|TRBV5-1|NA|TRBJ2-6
TGCGCCAGCAGCTTGAACCCAGCGCCTTCCTCTGGGGCCAACGTCCTGACTTTC
CASSLNPAPSSGANVLTF
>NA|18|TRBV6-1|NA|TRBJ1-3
TGTGCCAGCAGTGAAGCAATGACAGGACCTCGCTCTGGAAACACCATATATTTT
CASSEAMTGPRSGNTIYF
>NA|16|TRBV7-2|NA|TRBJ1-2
TGTGCCAGCAGCTTAGTAGGGATCGGGGGCAACTATGGCTACACCTTC
CASSLVGIGGNYGYTF
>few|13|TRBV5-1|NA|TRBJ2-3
TGCGCCAGCAGCTTGGCGGGAACAGATACGCAGTATTTT
CASSLAGTDTQYF
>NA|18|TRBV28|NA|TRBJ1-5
TGTGCCAGCAGTTCCGCGGGGGGATGGACAGCTAGCAATCAGCCCCAGCATTTT
CASSSAGGWTASNQPQHF
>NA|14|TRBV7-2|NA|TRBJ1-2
TGTGCCAGCCTCAACCCGGGGGTGGGGTATGGCTACACCTTC
CASLNPGVGYGYTF
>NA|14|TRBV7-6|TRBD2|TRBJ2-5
TGTGCCAGCAGCTTAGGGCTAGCGGGTGAGACCCAGTACTTC
CASSLGLAGETQYF
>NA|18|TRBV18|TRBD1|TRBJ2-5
TGTGCCAGCTCACCCCGACAGGGGCCCCTTTCGGACCAAGAGACCCAGTACTTC
CASSPRQGPLSDQETQYF
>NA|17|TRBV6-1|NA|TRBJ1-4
TGTGCCATCAGTGAGTCGGAAGGGGGTCCGACTAATGAAAAACTGTTTTTT
CAISESEGGPTNEKLFF
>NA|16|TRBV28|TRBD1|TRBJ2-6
TGTGCCAGCAGTTTTCCAAAGACAGGGAGGGCCAACGTCCTGACTTTC
CASSFPKTGRANVLTF
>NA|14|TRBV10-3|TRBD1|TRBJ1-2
TGTGCCATCAGAGGGGACAGGGGGATCTATGGCTACACCTTC
CAIRGDRGIYGYTF
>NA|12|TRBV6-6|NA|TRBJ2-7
TGTGCCAGCAGCACGGGGAACTACGAGCAGTACTTC
CASSTGNYEQYF
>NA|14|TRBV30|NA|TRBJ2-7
TGTGCCTGGAGTTCAACGGGACCCGGCTACGAGCAGTACTTC
CAWSSTGPGYEQYF
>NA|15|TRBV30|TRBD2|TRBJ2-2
TGTGCCTGGAGTGATAGCGGGAGATTGGCCGGGGAGCTGTTTTTT
CAWSDSGRLAGELFF
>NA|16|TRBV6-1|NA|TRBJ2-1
TGTGCCAGCAGTGAATTGAAAGGGGCGGGGTACAATGAGCAGTTCTTC
CASSELKGAGYNEQFF
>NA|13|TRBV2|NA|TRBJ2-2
TGTGCCAGCAGTGCGGGGGATACCGGGGAGCTGTTTTTT
CASSAGDTGELFF
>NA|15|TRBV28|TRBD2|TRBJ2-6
TGTGCCAGCAACCCGCGGGGGACTGGGGCCAACGTCCTGACTTTC
CASNPRGTGANVLTF
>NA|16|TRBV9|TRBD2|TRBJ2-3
TGTGCCAGCAGCGTTTCGACTAGCGGGAGCAGGGATACGCAGTATTTT
CASSVSTSGSRDTQYF
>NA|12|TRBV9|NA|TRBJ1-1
TGTGCCAGCAGCGGGATGGGGACTGAAGCTTTCTTT
CASSGMGTEAFF